This T cell receptor beta chain stems from a study of radiotherapy plus CTLA-4 blockade in lung cancer. The V and J ends lost 2 bases and 5 bases respectively, with 10 bases between them. This CDR3 is 13 amino acids long. Germline V gene sequence: CDR1 MGHRA, CDR2 YSYEKL. For this clone: No antigen is known for it.

The protocol was immunoSEQ multiplex PCR, while the TCRdb copy is restricted to in-frame clones and leaves out a portion. Of roughly 59,000 clones in the sample, 72% are singletons; the top ten hold around 8.8%. Focal radiation was given together with CTLA-4 blockade (ipilimumab) to patients with chemo-refractory metastatic non-small-cell lung cancer. Points from the study as a whole: Blood-borne expansion of tumor-derived TCR clones followed radiotherapy plus ipilimumab. Reported findings show early blood T cell clone dynamics, with interferon-beta, best predicted response.

The starting material was peripheral blood, obtained from a patient treated with radiotherapy plus ipilimumab. The clonotype originates from a human donor with non-small cell lung cancer whose response to radiotherapy plus ipilimumab could not be evaluated. The rearrangement uses TRBV4-1 and TRBJ2-7; D may be TRBD2 (5 bases). In DNA, the CDR3 is TGCGCCAGCAGCCAATTTGTCGGGAACGAGCAGTACTTC. The encoded protein is CASSQFVGNEQYF.